Presented here are 30 T cell receptor beta chains from one specimen sequenced in a study of T-cell reconstitution after alpha-beta-depleted transplantation in children. The TCRbeta library was prepared with unique molecular identifiers. TCRdb independently ran MiXCR on the PCR reads; one entry per CDR3 protein. The repertoire includes about 470,000 distinct CDR3 sequences, 43% of them detected once, and under 30% sits in the top ten. This specimen consisted of PBMCs, obtained before TCRalphabeta/CD19-depleted stem cell transplant. The receptor source for this set is a girl aged 2-10 years with aplastic anemia, due to receive a stem cell transplant.

This clonotype was seen only a few times. This chain links TRBV11-1 with TRBJ2-3, with 13 bases that match TRBD2. V lost 6 bases to trimming and J lost 2 bases; unmatched junction nucleotides: 11. Per the germline V gene, CDR1 is SGHAT and CDR2 is FQDESV (reference sequence). The CDR3 runs 18 residues. The CDR3 coding sequence is TGTGCCAGCAGTGCGGTGAGACTAGCGGGAGGATCCACAGATACGCAGTATTTT. Its protein product is CASSAVRLAGGSTDTQYF.

The chain recombines TRBV10-2 with TRBJ2-7; D is unclear. Trimming left V 2 bases short and J 9 bases short, with 17 bases between. Germline CDR1 is WSHSY and CDR2 is SAAADI. This CDR3 is 14 amino acids long. The CDR3 bases are TGCGCCAGCAGTGAGAGGCCATCAACCTCTTCGCAGTACTTC. Translated: CASSERPSTSSQYF.

The chain has TRBV10-3 and TRBJ2-1; D unresolved. Per the germline V gene, CDR1 is ENHRY and CDR2 is SYGVKD. The CDR3 extends over 19 amino acids. Between the trimmed V and J ends, which lost 0 bases and 4 bases, there was a span of 22 bases. The CDR3, as DNA: TGTGCCATCAGTGAGTCGCCCGATGGACCTGGGCGGACGTACAATGAGCAGTTCTTC. Protein product: CAISESPDGPGRTYNEQFF.

This clonotype was observed many times. The chain uses TRBV20-1 and TRBJ1-2; a possible D gene is TRBD1 (5 bases). The CDR3 runs 14 residues. The germline V gene encodes CDR1 DFQATT and CDR2 SNEGSKA (reference sequence). V lost 3 bases, J lost 8 bases, and 19 bases lay in between. Written as DNA, the CDR3 is TGCAGTGCTAGTAGGGACGGGCCAGCGGGGGGCTACACCTTC. Amino acid sequence: CSASRDGPAGGYTF.

The V gene is TRBV20-1, the J gene TRBJ2-7; no definite D call. The germline V gene encodes CDR1 DFQATT and CDR2 SNEGSKA (reference sequence). The CDR3 consists of 14 residues. Between the trimmed V and J ends, which lost 1 base and 0 bases, there was a span of 10 bases. The CDR3 sequence is CSARGWVSSYEQYF. The CDR3 DNA sequence: TGCAGTGCTAGAGGATGGGTTAGCTCCTACGAGCAGTACTTC.

This clonotype has more than one count but fewer than ten. V usage is TRBV9 and J usage is TRBJ1-4; D remains unclear. This CDR3 contains 14 residues. Trimming removed 0 bases from V and 4 bases from J, with 7 bases in between. Germline CDR1 reads SGDLS; CDR2 reads YYNGEE. CDR3 sequence (DNA): TGTGCCAGCAGCGTAGCCTGGAGTAATGAAAAACTGTTTTTT. Translation: CASSVAWSNEKLFF.

Ten or more counts support this clonotype. The rearrangement links TRBV4-1 to TRBJ2-7; the D gene is possibly TRBD1 (6 bases). This CDR3 region has 13 residues. V was trimmed by 3 bases and J by 4 bases, leaving 10 bases between them. CDR1 is MGHRA and CDR2 is YSYEKL in the germline V gene. The CDR3 reads CASSQGALYEQYF. CDR3 coding DNA: TGCGCCAGCAGCCAGGGGGCCCTTTACGAGCAGTACTTC.

V gene TRBV5-1 combines with J gene TRBJ2-1; D call uncertain. CDR1 is SGHRS and CDR2 is YFSETQ in the germline V gene. The length of the CDR3 is 15 residues. The ends were cut back, 2 bases at V and 3 bases at J, with 12 bases in the middle. CDR3: CASSFSLGIYNEQFF. CDR3 nucleotides: TGCGCCAGCAGCTTTAGCTTAGGGATCTACAATGAGCAGTTCTTC.

The rearrangement uses TRBV27 and TRBJ2-7; 8 bases map to TRBD1. Germline trimming cut 6 bases from V and 6 bases from J; bases unmatched to any gene: 10. Germline CDR1 and CDR2: MNHEY and SMNVEV (reference sequence). CDR3 length equals 14 residues. CDR3 nucleotides: TGTGCCAGCAGAGTGGACAGGGCCTCACTCGAGCAGTACTTC. It is translated as CASRVDRASLEQYF.

The V gene is TRBV7-2, the J gene TRBJ2-5; D remains unclear. The CDR3 has 12 residues. Per the germline V gene, CDR1 is SGHTA and CDR2 is FQGNSA. V was cut by 5 bases and J by 9 bases, with 13 bases left in between. The DNA of the CDR3 is TGTGCCAGCAGCCCTGGGTTTAGGGCCCAGTACTTC. Its translation is CASSPGFRAQYF.

The J gene is TRBJ2-1, the V gene TRBV20-1; TRBD2 is a possible D gene (6 bases). This CDR3 region has 15 residues. Germline V gene data show CDR1 as DFQATT and CDR2 as SNEGSKA (reference sequence). The V end lost 5 bases, the J end lost 4 bases, and 18 bases lay between the germline ends. The DNA for the CDR3 is TGCAGTGCTCCCCAGCGGGTCATGACTTACAATGAGCAGTTCTTC. Its protein product is CSAPQRVMTYNEQFF.

The J gene is TRBJ2-2, the V gene TRBV7-9; D not resolved. This CDR3 spans 15 amino acids. The V gene's germline CDR1 is SEHNR and CDR2 FQNEAQ (reference sequence). V was shortened by 5 bases and J by 2 bases, with 12 bases between the two germline ends. As DNA, the CDR3 is TGTGCCAGCAGCCCGTCGGGTCTTAACACCGGGGAGCTGTTTTTT. Residues: CASSPSGLNTGELFF.

This clonotype was observed once. V and J are TRBV20-1 and TRBJ2-1; D uncertain. This CDR3 spans 14 amino acids. V lost 6 bases and J 0 bases, leaving 12 bases between the germline ends. Per germline, CDR1 DFQATT and CDR2 SNEGSKA (reference sequence). The CDR3 spells CSAGPLSSYNEQFF. The CDR3, as DNA: TGCAGTGCGGGTCCGTTAAGCTCCTACAATGAGCAGTTCTTC.

This clonotype was seen many times. V and J are TRBV2 and TRBJ2-7; D unclear. This CDR3 is 14 amino acids long. The V and J ends lost 6 bases and 1 base respectively, with 13 bases between them. Germline V gene sequence: CDR1 SNHLY, CDR2 FYNNEI. The CDR3 loop reads CASSELNRSYEQYF. As DNA, the CDR3 is TGTGCCAGCAGCGAGTTAAATCGGTCCTACGAGCAGTACTTC.

Only a few counts were recorded for this clonotype. Mismatch with germline at one junction end may stem from a read error. The chain couples TRBV2 to TRBJ2-7; 10 positions agree with TRBD1. The CDR3 extends over 14 amino acids. From germline, CDR1 is SNHLY and CDR2 FYNNEI. The CDR3 region has the DNA TGTGCCAGCAGGGAAGACAGGGGGCACCACGAGCAGTACTTC. Residues: CASREDRGHHEQYF.

The V call is TRBV3-1, the J call TRBJ1-2; D remains unclear. Germline V lookup: CDR1 LGHDT, CDR2 YNNKEL (reference sequence). The CDR3 loop spans 13 amino acids. The germline V and J ends were trimmed by 1 base and 8 bases, with 11 bases remaining between them. Written as DNA, the CDR3 is TGTGCCAGCAGCCAAGCAAGGTTGTCGGGCTACACCTTC. Its protein is CASSQARLSGYTF.

This clonotype was counted at least ten times. This chain joins TRBV21-1 and TRBJ2-1; the table names TRBD2, a call not compared with the DNA. TRBV21-1 is an annotated pseudogene. The CDR3 has 17 amino acids. This CDR3 is CASSKERLAGDHNEQFF. The CDR3 nucleotides read TGTGCCAGCAGCAAAGAGCGTCTAGCGGGAGACCACAATGAGCAGTTCTTC.

This clonotype was seen a few times. This chain joins TRBV5-1 and TRBJ2-5, with D possibly being TRBD2 (6 bases). The V and J ends lost 4 bases and 2 bases respectively, with 9 bases between them. The CDR3 contains 13 residues. Germline V gene lookup returns CDR1 SGHRS and CDR2 YFSETQ. CDR3 DNA sequence: TGCGCCAGCAGCAATGGACTACAAGAGACCCAGTACTTC. Its translation is CASSNGLQETQYF.

Turning to this clonotype: Being one base from a much bigger clone, this may be a read error. This chain uses TRBV12-3 or TRBV12-4 with TRBJ1-2; 7 bases are shared with TRBD1. This CDR3 is built from 12 residues. The V segment lost 6 bases and the J segment 7 bases; nucleotides outside the gene matches: 5. The CDR3 nucleotides read TGTGCCAGCAGCAGACAGGGAGGTGGCTACACCTTC. Encoded protein: CASSRQGGGYTF.

The V gene is TRBV4-2, the J gene TRBJ2-1, with D possibly matching TRBD1 (7 bases). CDR1 is LGHNA and CDR2 is YNFKEQ in the germline V gene. V dropped 0 bases and J dropped 5 bases, with 20 bases sitting between them. The CDR3 covers 18 residues. CDR3 region: CASSQDGWRGQLNNEQFF. DNA for the CDR3: TGTGCCAGCAGCCAAGATGGTTGGAGGGGGCAGTTGAACAATGAGCAGTTCTTC.

This clonotype has a handful of counts. The rearrangement links TRBV20-1 to TRBJ1-5; D is ambiguous. CDR1 and CDR2 from the germline V gene are DFQATT and SNEGSKA (reference sequence). The CDR3 has 11 residues. The V end was cut by 2 bases, the J end by 4 bases, with 3 bases between. CDR3 region: CSARPNQPQHF. The CDR3 region has the DNA TGCAGTGCTAGACCTAATCAGCCCCAGCATTTT.

A note on this clonotype: A much larger clone lies a single base off, so this may be a read error. This chain uses TRBV5-5 with TRBJ2-1, with 13 bases identical to TRBD2. The V gene end was trimmed by 5 bases and the J gene end by 6 bases; junction bases not matched to a gene: 11. The CDR3 extends over 17 amino acids. CDR1 is SGHKS and CDR2 is YYEKEE in the germline V gene (reference sequence). This CDR3 is CASRVRLAGGFCNEQFF. In nucleotides, the CDR3 is TGTGCCAGCAGGGTGCGACTAGCGGGAGGTTTCTGCAATGAGCAGTTCTTC.

On this clonotype: This likely comes from a read error, as the CDR3 has no conserved phenylalanine or tryptophan at its end. This chain links TRBV7-2 with TRBJ1-5; D remains ambiguous. The CDR3 has 13 residues. Deletions cut 4 bases from V and 8 bases from J, with 12 bases between. Germline-derived CDR1 and CDR2 are SGHTA and FQGNSA. The CDR3 protein is CASSSDGGKPQHS. For the CDR3, the DNA is TGTGCCAGCAGCTCGGACGGTGGTAAGCCCCAGCATTCT.

The J gene is TRBJ1-1, the V gene TRBV19; D is ambiguous. The CDR3 covers 15 residues. CDR1 and CDR2 (germline): LNHDA, SQIVND (reference sequence). Trimming removed 6 bases from V and 0 bases from J, with 14 bases in between. The CDR3 loop is CASSHHFPLNTEAFF. Written as DNA, the CDR3 is TGTGCCAGTAGCCACCACTTCCCGCTGAACACTGAAGCTTTCTTT.

The chain carries TRBV11-2 and TRBJ1-3, with a tentative D call TRBD1 (6 bases). V lost 0 bases to trimming and J lost 0 bases, with 15 bases between them. The CDR3 length is 18 residues. Germline loops: CDR1 SGHAT, CDR2 FQNNGV. CDR3 loop: CASSLDSGARGSGNTIYF. CDR3 in DNA: TGTGCCAGCAGCTTAGATTCAGGGGCGCGGGGCTCTGGAAACACCATATATTTT.

The chain uses TRBV19 and TRBJ2-1; no firm D call. CDR3 length equals 14 residues. CDR1 and CDR2 from the germline V gene are LNHDA and SQIVND (reference sequence). V was shortened by 2 bases and J by 10 bases, with 15 bases between the two germline ends. CDR3 residues: CASSILNRPWEQFF. In DNA form, the CDR3 reads TGTGCCAGTAGTATACTTAACCGCCCCTGGGAGCAGTTCTTC.

With regard to this clonotype: Its ends do not fully match the called genes, so a read error is possible. The chain has TRBV15 and TRBJ2-7; D is ambiguous. The germline V gene has CDR1 LNHNV and CDR2 YYDKDF (reference sequence). CDR3 size: 12 residues. The CDR3 loop is CATSSGSYELYF. In DNA form, the CDR3 reads TGTGCCACCAGCAGTGGTTCCTACGAGCTGTACTTC.

The V and J genes are TRBV5-1 and TRBJ2-7; D call uncertain. CDR1 and CDR2 (germline): SGHRS, YFSETQ. This CDR3 is built from 17 residues. Trimming took 3 bases from V and 0 from J, leaving 19 bases between them. The DNA for the CDR3 is TGCGCCAGCAGCTCCCAAGCCCAGGCTCCCTACTCCTACGAGCAGTACTTC. This translates into CASSSQAQAPYSYEQYF.

The chain couples TRBV2 to TRBJ2-1, with 16 bases lining up with TRBD2. Germline CDR1 is SNHLY and CDR2 is FYNNEI. This CDR3 spans 17 amino acids. The junction had 5 bases not matched to a gene; V was cut back by 2 bases and J by 7 bases. The CDR3 DNA follows: TGTGCCAGCAGTGAACGGGGACTAGCGGGAGGGGTAAATGAGCAGTTCTTC. It yields the protein CASSERGLAGGVNEQFF.

The chain recombines TRBV20-1 with TRBJ2-1; perhaps TRBD2 as D (6 bases). From germline, CDR1 is DFQATT and CDR2 SNEGSKA (reference sequence). Trimming stripped 3 bases from V and 3 bases from J, with 12 bases between. The CDR3 length is 14 residues. CDR3: CSASRRGSYNEQFF. In DNA form, the CDR3 reads TGCAGTGCTAGTCGGCGGGGAAGCTACAATGAGCAGTTCTTC.